A selection of T cell receptor beta chains follows, all from one sample in a study of T cell repertoires in cytomegalovirus infection. The antigens of these receptors remain unknown. From the reads, TCRdb called clonotypes with MiXCR, one entry per CDR3 protein. This sample has about half a million distinct CDR3 sequences, with around 30% found just once. The material sequenced was cultured PBMCs, taken from culture after CMV antigen stimulation. These receptors all stem from a human donor in good health (CMV status not recorded). Some clones in this sample may be carry-over from other donors' samples. CDR3s include the opening cysteine and the closing phenylalanine or tryptophan. A D gene is named only where the DNA matches it firmly. Clone size appears in some rows only: once, few, many, or a class for an expanded clone.

size,length,D,V,J,DNA,CDR3
NA,14,NA,TRBV11-2,TRBJ2-5,TGTGCCAGCAGCTTAGGTCACCCGCGGGAGACCCAGTACTTC,CASSLGHPRETQYF
few,21,TRBD2,TRBV6-2/TRBV6-3,TRBJ2-1,TGTGCCAGCAGTTACCAACCCCCCGGGACTAGCGGGAGAAGGGGTGTTAATGAGCAGTTCTTC,CASSYQPPGTSGRRGVNEQFF
NA,14,TRBD1,TRBV7-2,TRBJ2-5,TGTGCCAGCAGCCCCCGGGACAGGGGGCGCACCCAGTACTTC,CASSPRDRGRTQYF
many,13,NA,TRBV12-3/TRBV12-4,TRBJ1-6,TGTGCCAGCAGTTTACCGGGGAGTTCACCCCTCCACTTT,CASSLPGSSPLHF
NA,14,TRBD1,TRBV7-2,TRBJ1-1,TGTGCCAGCAGCTTTCCCGGGACAGCCACTGAAGCTTTCTTT,CASSFPGTATEAFF
NA,14,NA,TRBV27,TRBJ2-1,TGTGCCAGCAGTCCAGGGGACACCTACAATGAGCAGTTCTTC,CASSPGDTYNEQFF
NA,17,NA,TRBV11-3,TRBJ2-1,TGTGCCAGCAGCTTCGTACAGGCGGGCCGTCCCTACAATGAGCAGTTCTTC,CASSFVQAGRPYNEQFF
many,15,NA,TRBV7-2,TRBJ2-3,TGTGCCAGCAGCTCGAGGCGGGACGGCACAGATACGCAGTATTTT,CASSSRRDGTDTQYF
few,14,NA,TRBV28,TRBJ1-2,TGTGCCAGCAGTCCCGGCCACCTCGCCGGGGGCTACACCTTC,CASSPGHLAGGYTF
NA,14,NA,TRBV19,TRBJ2-2,TGTGCCAGTAGTTCGGACAGAAATGTCGGGGAGCTGTTTTTT,CASSSDRNVGELFF
NA,13,TRBD2,TRBV20-1,TRBJ2-5,TGCAGTGCTGCTACTAGCGGGATGGAGACCCAGTACTTC,CSAATSGMETQYF
few,15,TRBD1,TRBV19,TRBJ1-1,TGTGCCAGTAGCGGGCAAGGGGGCGAGAACACTGAAGCTTTCTTT,CASSGQGGENTEAFF
NA,14,TRBD2,TRBV28,TRBJ2-5,TGTGCCAGTTCCCCCTGGGGAGGGGAAGAGACCCAGTACTTC,CASSPWGGEETQYF
NA,13,NA,TRBV7-8,TRBJ2-5,TGTGCCAGCAGCGATGGACAGAAAGAGACCCAGTACTTC,CASSDGQKETQYF
NA,12,NA,TRBV27,TRBJ2-1,TGTGCCAGCAGAGGGTTGGTAAGTGAGCAGTTCTTC,CASRGLVSEQFF
NA,18,TRBD1,TRBV11-3,TRBJ2-5,TGTGCCAGCAGCCCGAGTGGGGTGACAGGGTTGAGGCAAGAGACCCAGTACTTC,CASSPSGVTGLRQETQYF
NA,13,NA,TRBV6-2/TRBV6-3,TRBJ2-1,TGTGCCAGCAGAAGATCCACCTACAATGAGCAGTTCTTC,CASRRSTYNEQFF
NA,13,NA,TRBV7-3,TRBJ1-1,TGTGCCAGCGAAGGTAGAGGGAGCACTGAAGCTTTCTTT,CASEGRGSTEAFF
NA,16,TRBD2,TRBV19,TRBJ2-1,TGTGCCAGTAGTATAACAGGAGCGGGAGGGAGAAATGAGCAGTTCTTC,CASSITGAGGRNEQFF
NA,12,NA,TRBV7-2,TRBJ1-6,TGTGCCAGCACCCTAGGTTTTTCACCCCTCCACTTT,CASTLGFSPLHF
NA,14,NA,TRBV28,TRBJ1-1,TGTGCCAGCAGTTTAACCCACGCCGGGACTGAAGCTTTCTTT,CASSLTHAGTEAFF
many,19,NA,TRBV19,TRBJ1-3,TGTGCCAGTAGTTCGGACAGAGTATTAGGGAGCAACTCTGGAAACACCATATATTTT,CASSSDRVLGSNSGNTIYF
NA,17,TRBD2,TRBV29-1,TRBJ2-3,TGCAGCGTGGGTGCACTAGCGGGAGGGCTTTGGGGAGATACGCAGTATTTT,CSVGALAGGLWGDTQYF
NA,16,NA,TRBV11-2,TRBJ1-2,TGTGCCAGCAGCCCGATGGTGGGGCAGTCGTTTTATGGCTACACCTTC,CASSPMVGQSFYGYTF
NA,13,NA,TRBV24-1,TRBJ2-1,TGTGCCACCAGTGATACGGACACGCCGGCGCGGTTCTTC,CATSDTDTPARFF
NA,15,NA,TRBV7-2,TRBJ2-1,TGTGCCAGCAGCTCGGGACGTGGCTCCTACAATGAGCAGTTCTTC,CASSSGRGSYNEQFF
NA,15,TRBD2,TRBV5-1,TRBJ2-1,TGCGCCAGCAGCACCGGGACTAGCGGTGCCAATGAGCAGTTCTTC,CASSTGTSGANEQFF
NA,16,TRBD2,TRBV7-2,TRBJ2-2,TGTGCCAGCAGCTTAGGGACTAGCGTATCCACCGGGGAGCTGTTTTTT,CASSLGTSVSTGELFF
NA,16,NA,TRBV7-2,TRBJ1-6,TGTGCCAGCAGCTTAGAGGGCAACTCCTATAATTCACCCCTCCACTTT,CASSLEGNSYNSPLHF
many,17,NA,TRBV4-3,TRBJ2-3,TGCGCCAGCAGCCAACAACCAGGCGGAGGAAGCACAGATACGCAGTATTTT,CASSQQPGGGSTDTQYF
NA,11,NA,TRBV28,TRBJ2-1,TGTGCCAGCAGCTCGCCGAGGGAGCAGTTCTTC,CASSSPREQFF
NA,15,TRBD2,TRBV4-1,TRBJ2-1,TGCGCCAGCAGCCATGACGGGGGGAAGTACAATGAGCAGTTCTTC,CASSHDGGKYNEQFF
NA,17,TRBD2,TRBV6-6,TRBJ2-3,TGTGCCAGCAGTTACGTCTGGACTAGCGGACGCACAGATACGCAGTATTTT,CASSYVWTSGRTDTQYF
NA,14,NA,TRBV7-9,TRBJ2-5,TGTGCCAGCAGCTTATACGATCTCCAAGAGACCCAGTACTTC,CASSLYDLQETQYF
few,11,NA,TRBV19,TRBJ2-1,TGTGCCAGTAGTCGAGGAATTGAGCAGTTCTTC,CASSRGIEQFF